Below, 6 T cell receptor beta chains from the same sample are listed, as sequenced in a study of blood T cell repertoires in COVID-19 (dated by TCRdb to the early 2020s). Library preparation employed the immunoSEQ multiplex PCR assay. What TCRdb holds here is the immuneACCESS table cut down to in-frame rearrangements. Part of the clones is not present; checked against another copy, under half of the missing clones reflect an unresolved V gene, and the others are unexplained. The sample profile shows some 290,000 clones; 89% of them were found once. 11% of the sample rests with the top ten. The source material was peripheral blood. The receptor set was obtained from a woman aged 25 to 45 with COVID-19, enrolled during active disease.

This clone appeared once. The V call is TRBV7-9, the J call TRBJ1-2; 7 positions agree with TRBD1. J was trimmed by 4 bases and V by 3 bases; bases with no gene match: 2. There are 13 residues in the CDR3. Germline CDR1 is SEHNR and CDR2 is FQNEAQ (reference sequence). The CDR3 spells CASSFRDSYGYTF. The CDR3 DNA sequence: TGTGCCAGCAGCTTCCGGGACAGCTATGGCTACACCTTC.

This rearrangement joins TRBV6-5 to TRBJ2-3; D remains unclear. Trimming stripped 4 bases from V and 0 bases from J, with 5 bases between. The germline V gene encodes CDR1 MNHEY and CDR2 SVGAGI. The CDR3 runs 13 residues. The CDR3 sequence: CASSFQSTDTQYF. Here the CDR3 DNA reads TGTGCCAGCAGTTTCCAGAGCACAGATACGCAGTATTTT.

V is TRBV6-4 and J is TRBJ1-2, with D perhaps TRBD1 (6 bases). The CDR3 consists of 15 residues. From germline, CDR1 is MRHNA and CDR2 SNTAGT. V lost 6 bases, J lost 4 bases, and 18 bases lay in between. The CDR3 sequence: CASRLQGKGGYGYTF. The CDR3 nucleotides read TGTGCCAGCAGACTTCAGGGGAAAGGGGGCTATGGCTACACCTTC.

This clone has only one observation. The chain is built from TRBV18 and TRBJ2-5, with a weak D call TRBD2 (5 bases). The CDR3 sequence is 13 residues long. V was cut by 3 bases and J by 2 bases, with 7 bases left in between. CDR1 is KGHSH, CDR2 LQKENI, per germline. The CDR3 DNA reads as TGTGCCAGCTCACCTCCGGGACAAGAGACCCAGTACTTC. Translation: CASSPPGQETQYF.

V gene TRBV3-1 (or the pseudogene TRBV3-2) combines with J gene TRBJ2-1, with 7 bases matching TRBD1. V lost 1 base, J lost 3 bases, and 3 bases stayed unmatched. CDR1 LGHDT and CDR2 YNNKEL come from the germline V gene (reference sequence). The CDR3 totals 15 residues. In DNA, the CDR3 is TGTGCCAGCAGCCAAGTCCCAGGGGGCTACAATGAGCAGTTCTTC. This translates into CASSQVPGGYNEQFF.

The CDR3 DNA sequence: TGTGCCAGCAGCTTGGGGCAGGGAGGAAGCTACACCTTC. Translating it yields CASSLGQGGSYTF. The rearrangement links TRBV5-6 to TRBJ1-2; possibly TRBD1 for D (5 bases). CDR1 and CDR2 from the germline V gene are SGHDT and YYEEEE. The germline V and J ends were trimmed by 0 bases and 9 bases, with 12 bases remaining between them. The CDR3 is made up of 13 amino acids. Full variable domain (missing parts from reference TRBV5-6 and TRBJ1-2): DAGVTQSPTHLIKTRGQQVTLRCSPKSGHDTVSWYQQALGQGPQFIFQYYEEEERQRGNFPDRFSGHQFPNYSSELNVNALLLGDSALYLCASSLGQGGSYTFGSGTRLTVV.